What follows are 20 T cell receptor beta chains derived from one specimen sequenced in a study of blood T cell repertoires in COVID-19. Libraries were prepared by immunoSEQ multiplex PCR; TCRdb keeps only in-frame clonotypes and omits some of them. The data show more than 200,000 clones, 88% seen once. Sequencing input: peripheral blood. The receptors come from a human donor in a cohort sampled during active COVID-19.

This rearrangement joins TRBV7-2 to TRBJ1-1; possibly TRBD1 for D (5 bases). This CDR3 region has 12 residues. V lost 11 bases, J lost 3 bases, and 13 bases lay in between. Germline V gene lookup returns CDR1 SGHTA and CDR2 FQGNSA. The CDR3 loop is CASGGVYTEAFF. DNA for the CDR3: TGTGCCTCGGGAGGGGTATACACTGAAGCTTTCTTT.

This clone was found a few times. The J gene is TRBJ1-1, the V gene TRBV27, with a weak D call TRBD1 (5 bases). V lost 5 bases to trimming and J lost 7 bases, with 14 bases between them. Germline V gene data show CDR1 as MNHEY and CDR2 as SMNVEV (reference sequence). The CDR3 is made up of 13 amino acids. The CDR3 bases are TGTGCCAGCAGTCCAGGGAGGAGCTTTGAAGCTTTCTTT. Translating gives CASSPGRSFEAFF.

This chain uses TRBV11-3 with TRBJ2-5; 8 bases line up with TRBD1. CDR1 and CDR2 from the germline V gene are SGHNT and YENEEA. This CDR3 is built from 14 residues. The J segment lost 3 bases and the V segment lost 4 bases, leaving 4 bases of the junction unmatched. CDR3 loop: CASSSRDRKETQYF. CDR3 bases: TGTGCCAGCAGCTCCCGGGACAGGAAAGAGACCCAGTACTTC.

The chain couples TRBV7-9 to TRBJ2-2, with 9 bases fitting TRBD2. J was trimmed by 6 bases and V by 4 bases; bases with no gene match: 9. CDR1 SEHNR and CDR2 FQNEAQ come from the germline V gene (reference sequence). The CDR3 contains 16 residues. The CDR3: CASSSKRGALSGELFF. CDR3 nucleotides: TGTGCCAGCAGCTCAAAGCGGGGGGCCCTTTCCGGGGAGCTGTTTTTT.

V gene TRBV7-2 combines with J gene TRBJ2-1; D is unclear. The CDR3 is made up of 10 amino acids. The V end was cut by 5 bases, the J end by 8 bases, with 4 bases between. Germline V gene data show CDR1 as SGHTA and CDR2 as FQGNSA. The CDR3: CASSGHEQFF. The DNA of the CDR3 is TGTGCCAGCAGCGGCCATGAGCAGTTCTTC.

The V and J genes are TRBV6-5 and TRBJ2-7, with D perhaps TRBD1 (5 bases). Trimming removed 0 bases at V and 7 bases at J, with 13 bases between. CDR3 size: 14 residues. Germline CDR1 reads MNHEY; CDR2 reads SVGAGI. CDR3 DNA sequence: TGTGCCAGCAGTTACTCGGGCAGGGTGGGTGAGCAGTACTTC. Translated: CASSYSGRVGEQYF.

The chain couples TRBV6-2 or TRBV6-3 to TRBJ2-2; 7 nucleotides align to TRBD2. V was clipped by 6 bases and J by 6 bases; unmatched bases: 7. The CDR3 has 14 amino acids. The germline V gene has CDR1 MNHEY and CDR2 SVGEGT. The CDR3 DNA reads TGTGCCAGCAGCCCAGCGGGGAGGGCCGGGGAGCTGTTTTTT. This encodes CASSPAGRAGELFF.

This rearrangement joins TRBV12-3 or TRBV12-4 to TRBJ1-5; tentative D call: TRBD1 (6 bases). CDR3 size: 13 residues. Trimming removed 6 bases from V and 6 bases from J, with 12 bases in between. CDR3 sequence: CASRLDSLQPQHF. In DNA, the CDR3 is TGTGCCAGCAGGTTGGACAGTCTTCAGCCCCAGCATTTT.

The chain links TRBV6-2 or TRBV6-3 to TRBJ2-4, with D tentatively TRBD2 (6 bases). This CDR3 has 14 residues. In germline, CDR1 is MNHEY, CDR2 SVGEGT. Trimming removed 4 bases from V and 7 bases from J, with 14 bases in between. CDR3 loop: CASSSHGGRNIQYF. CDR3 in DNA: TGTGCCAGCAGTTCCCACGGGGGTAGGAACATTCAGTACTTC.

Comments on this clone: Other DNA sequences in the same sample also yield this CDR3. V gene TRBV7-2 combines with J gene TRBJ1-4; a weak D match, TRBD1 (6 bases). There are 15 residues in the CDR3. Germline V CDR1 and CDR2: SGHTA, FQGNSA. V lost 1 base and J lost 5, with 11 bases in between. The CDR3 loop reads CASSLGGGANEKLFF. CDR3 in DNA: TGTGCCAGCAGCTTAGGTGGGGGGGCAAATGAAAAACTGTTTTTT.

The chain links TRBV28 to TRBJ2-3, with 12 bases identical to TRBD2. Unmatched junction bases numbered 4, after V lost 8 bases and J lost 4 bases. Per germline, CDR1 MDHEN and CDR2 SYDVKM. The CDR3 length is 14 residues. CDR3 coding DNA: TGTGCCAGCCGACTAGCGGGAGTCGCAGATACGCAGTATTTT. Translation gives CASRLAGVADTQYF.

Worth noting for this clone: Distinct nucleotide sequences in the sample also encode this CDR3. This sequence joins TRBV6-6 and TRBJ2-7; 8 nucleotides line up with TRBD2. V shed 2 bases, J shed 4 bases, and the junction held 4 bases outside the gene matches. The CDR3 is made up of 14 amino acids. Per germline, CDR1 MNHNY and CDR2 SVGAGI (reference sequence). The CDR3 loop reads CASSYGTSGYEQYF. CDR3 nucleotides: TGTGCCAGCAGTTACGGAACTAGCGGTTACGAGCAGTACTTC.

This clone was counted a single time. The chain links TRBV28 to TRBJ2-6; 7 bases align to TRBD1. The CDR3 has 15 amino acids. CDR1 and CDR2 from the germline V gene are MDHEN and SYDVKM. V gave up 5 bases and J gave up 7 bases; unmatched junction bases: 8. The CDR3 sequence: CASSPGDSRANVLTF. In nucleotides, the CDR3 is TGTGCCAGCAGTCCCGGGGACAGTCGAGCCAACGTCCTGACTTTC.

This sequence joins TRBV18 and TRBJ1-1, with D unresolved. CDR3 length: 14 residues. Germline loops: CDR1 KGHSH, CDR2 LQKENI. V dropped 3 bases and J dropped 1 base, with 9 bases sitting between them. The chain's CDR3 is CASSPASENTEAFF. The CDR3 coding sequence is TGTGCCAGCTCACCGGCATCAGAGAACACTGAAGCTTTCTTT.

The V gene is TRBV6-5, the J gene TRBJ2-7, with TRBD2 matching 13 bases. CDR3 length equals 15 residues. The V segment lost 6 bases and the J segment 2 bases; nucleotides outside the gene matches: 4. Germline V gene sequence: CDR1 MNHEY, CDR2 SVGAGI. The CDR3 sequence: CASSDTSGRAYEQYF. As DNA, the CDR3 is TGTGCCAGCAGCGATACTAGCGGGAGGGCCTACGAGCAGTACTTC.

This clone was seen once. The chain employs TRBV11-3 and TRBJ2-5, with 9 bases matching TRBD2. The V segment lost 2 bases and the J segment 5 bases; nucleotides outside the gene matches: 9. The V gene's germline CDR1 is SGHNT and CDR2 YENEEA. The CDR3 is 16 residues long. CDR3 coding DNA: TGTGCCAGCAGCTTAACTGGCGGGGGGGCGTGGGAGACCCAGTACTTC. Protein product: CASSLTGGGAWETQYF.

This rearrangement joins TRBV7-2 to TRBJ2-1; 15 bases map to TRBD2. With 1 base clipped from V and 2 bases from J, the junction kept 6 bases outside the gene matches. In germline, CDR1 is SGHTA, CDR2 FQGNSA. The CDR3 length is 19 residues. CDR3 in amino acids: CASSLVGWTSGRAYNEQFF. The CDR3 nucleotides are TGTGCCAGCAGCTTAGTAGGATGGACTAGCGGGAGGGCCTACAATGAGCAGTTCTTC.

This chain links TRBV7-2 with TRBJ1-2; D possibly corresponds to TRBD1 (5 bases). Germline CDR1 is SGHTA and CDR2 is FQGNSA. Trimming pared 1 base from V and 4 bases from J, leaving 7 bases between. The CDR3 totals 13 residues. CDR3 DNA sequence: TGTGCCAGCAGCTTAGGGGGCCCCTATGGCTACACCTTC. Protein: CASSLGGPYGYTF.

The chain employs TRBV3-1 (or the pseudogene TRBV3-2) and TRBJ1-5, with D possibly TRBD1 on 6 matching bases. Per germline, CDR1 LGHDT and CDR2 YNNKEL (reference sequence). CDR3 length: 13 residues. The V end lost 4 bases, the J end lost 7 bases, and 11 bases lay between the germline ends. CDR3 DNA sequence: TGTGCCAGCAGCCGACAGGCCGGGCAGCCCCAGCATTTT. Translated: CASSRQAGQPQHF.

V is TRBV4-3 and J is TRBJ1-3, with a tentative D call TRBD1 (6 bases). There are 15 residues in the CDR3. CDR1 LGHNA and CDR2 YSLEER come from the germline V gene. V was cut by 1 base and J by 8 bases, with 15 bases left in between. This chain's CDR3 is CASSQAASGVDTIYF. The DNA of the CDR3 is TGCGCCAGCAGCCAAGCTGCTTCAGGGGTGGACACCATATATTTT.